The clone carrying this TCR beta chain was counted at least ten times. Its cognate antigen is unknown. Two sampling time points were used, and six milliliters of peripheral blood were drawn at each. This entry belongs to a study of prognosis after radiotherapy for stage I lung cancer. Study-level findings and limits: Reportedly, TRBV and TRBJ gene usage differed by presence of metastases in patients.

There are 15 residues in the CDR3. Germline V lookup: CDR1 SGHRS, CDR2 YFSETQ. Trimming removed 0 bases from V and 1 base from J, with 10 bases in between. Two-round multiplex PCR amplified TCR beta CDR3 from genomic DNA. The first PCR round targeted every TRBV and TRBJ gene with specific primers. TCRdb re-called the multiplex PCR reads with MiXCR, one entry per CDR3 protein. The sample lists over 15,000 distinct CDR3 sequences; around two fifths were seen once. The sequence was collected from a donor aged 50 or older with non-small cell lung cancer. The chain couples TRBV5-1 to TRBJ1-1; D is possibly TRBD1 (6 bases). The sequenced sample was PBMCs, obtained before or after stereotactic body radiation therapy (not recorded which). In DNA, the CDR3 is TGCGCCAGCAGCTTGGGGGGGGCAGGGAACACTGAAGCTTTCTTT. This codes for CASSLGGAGNTEAFF.